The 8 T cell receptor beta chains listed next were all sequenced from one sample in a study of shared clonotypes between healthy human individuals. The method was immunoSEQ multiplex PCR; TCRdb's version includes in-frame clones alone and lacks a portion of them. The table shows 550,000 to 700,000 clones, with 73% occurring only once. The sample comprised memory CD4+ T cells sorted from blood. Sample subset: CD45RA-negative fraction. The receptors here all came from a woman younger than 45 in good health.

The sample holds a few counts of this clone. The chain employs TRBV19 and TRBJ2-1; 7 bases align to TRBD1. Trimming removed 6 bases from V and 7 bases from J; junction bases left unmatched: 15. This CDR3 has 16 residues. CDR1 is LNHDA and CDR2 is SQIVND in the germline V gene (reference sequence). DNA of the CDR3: TGTGCCAGTAGCAAGACCGGACAGGTCGTTGGGAATGAGCAGTTCTTC. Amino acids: CASSKTGQVVGNEQFF.

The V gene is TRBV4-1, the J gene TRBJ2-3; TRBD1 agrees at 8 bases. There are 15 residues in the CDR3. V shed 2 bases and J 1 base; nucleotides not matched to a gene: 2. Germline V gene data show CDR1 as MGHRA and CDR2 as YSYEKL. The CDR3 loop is CASSQQTGGTDTQYF. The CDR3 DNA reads TGCGCCAGCAGCCAACAGACAGGGGGCACAGATACGCAGTATTTT.

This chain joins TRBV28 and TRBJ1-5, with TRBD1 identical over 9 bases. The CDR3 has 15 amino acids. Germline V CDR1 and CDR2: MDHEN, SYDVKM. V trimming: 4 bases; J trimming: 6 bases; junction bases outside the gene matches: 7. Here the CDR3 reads CASSSLTGGSQPQHF. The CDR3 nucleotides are TGTGCCAGCAGTTCCCTTACAGGGGGCAGTCAGCCCCAGCATTTT.

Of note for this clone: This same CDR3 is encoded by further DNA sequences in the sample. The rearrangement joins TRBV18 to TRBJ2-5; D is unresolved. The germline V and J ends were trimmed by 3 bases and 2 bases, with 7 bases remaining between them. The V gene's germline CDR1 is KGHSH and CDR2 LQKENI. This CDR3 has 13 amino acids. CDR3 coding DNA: TGTGCCAGCTCACCCGCCGTACAAGAGACCCAGTACTTC. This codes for CASSPAVQETQYF.

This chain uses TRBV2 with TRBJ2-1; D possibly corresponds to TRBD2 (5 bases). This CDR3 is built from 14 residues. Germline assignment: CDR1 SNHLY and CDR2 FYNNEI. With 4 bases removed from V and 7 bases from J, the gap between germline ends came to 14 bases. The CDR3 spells CASSGGLSGNEQFF. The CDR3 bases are TGTGCCAGCAGTGGAGGGCTATCGGGGAATGAGCAGTTCTTC.

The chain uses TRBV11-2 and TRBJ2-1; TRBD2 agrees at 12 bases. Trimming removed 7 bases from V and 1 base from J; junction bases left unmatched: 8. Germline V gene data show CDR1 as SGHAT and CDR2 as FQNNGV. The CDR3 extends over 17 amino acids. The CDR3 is CASTTIGTSGSYNEQFF. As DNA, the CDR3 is TGTGCCAGCACTACCATCGGGACTAGCGGGTCCTACAATGAGCAGTTCTTC.

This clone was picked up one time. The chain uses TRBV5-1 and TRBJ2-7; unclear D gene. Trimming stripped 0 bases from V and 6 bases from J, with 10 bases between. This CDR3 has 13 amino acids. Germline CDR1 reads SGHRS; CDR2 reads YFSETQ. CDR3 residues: CASSLESGGEQYF. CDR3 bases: TGCGCCAGCAGCTTGGAATCTGGTGGCGAGCAGTACTTC.

The DNA for the CDR3 is TGTGCCAGCAGCTCCCGGCGGGGAAACACCGGGGAGCTGTTTTTT. As protein: CASSSRRGNTGELFF. The chain uses TRBV7-2 and TRBJ2-2; tentative D call: TRBD2 (6 bases). The CDR3 runs to 15 residues. V was clipped by 4 bases and J by 2 bases, with 11 bases between them. Germline V gene data show CDR1 as SGHTA and CDR2 as FQGNSA.